This TCR beta chain stems from a study of CD8 T cells in Susac syndrome. General study points: Across the total CD8+ repertoires, about 17 Susac-specific public clones were found. The CD8+ TEMRA repertoires yielded five such clones.

Negative magnetic isolation gave CD8+ and CD4+ cells; FACS enriched CD8+ TEMRA. Roughly 0.5 to 1 ug RNA was reverse transcribed with random hexamers. Across 54 Vbeta and 13 Jbeta, immunoSEQ multiplex PCR amplified TCR beta CDR3. MiXCR was run by TCRdb on the immunoSEQ multiplex PCR reads, yielding one entry per CDR3 protein. The sample comprises tens of thousands of distinct CDR3 sequences, about 95% of which are singletons, and 0.55% to 0.75% rests with the top ten. For this clonotype: Its target is not known. The junction departs from germline at one end; a sequencing error may be responsible.

The CDR3 loop spans 12 amino acids. The germline gives CDR1 SGHDN, CDR2 FVKESK. Sequencing input: CD8+ T cells from PBMCs. The TCR originated in a human donor with Susac syndrome. J is TRBJ2-5 and V is TRBV14; tentatively, D is TRBD1 or TRBD2 (5 bases each). The DNA for the CDR3 is TGTGCCAGCAGCCGGGGCCAGGGACCCGTGAACTTC. This gives the protein CASSRGQGPVNF.